Listed below are T cell receptor beta chains from one sample, sequenced in a study of cytomegalovirus exposure and HLA in healthy donors. TCRdb keeps only in-frame clones here, not all; method: immunoSEQ multiplex PCR. The sample has 130,000 or so clones; roughly nine tenths are singletons. Sequenced sample: PBMCs. All receptors come from a woman between 18 and 30 years old in good health and CMV-seropositive. CDR3s include the opening cysteine and the closing phenylalanine or tryptophan. The D gene is left open where the match is weak. Expanded clones get a size class; other rows say once, few or many, or leave the size out.

>TRBJ1-3|TRBV30|.|13|.
CAWSTGEGNTIYF
TGTGCCTGGTCTACGGGGGAAGGAAACACCATATATTTT
>TRBJ2-2|TRBV7-2|TRBD1|11|.
CASSNRDSRLF
TGTGCCAGCAGCAACCGGGACAGCAGGCTTTTT
>TRBJ2-3|TRBV2|TRBD2|17|.
CASSARRGGLRTDTQYF
TGTGCCAGCAGCGCCCGGCGGGGGGGCCTTAGGACAGATACGCAGTATTTT
>TRBJ1-2|TRBV9|TRBD1|17|.
CASRRGAGGDGDYGYTF
TGTGCCAGCAGGCGAGGGGCAGGGGGCGATGGGGACTATGGCTACACCTTC
>TRBJ1-6|TRBV28|.|14|.
CASSSQQGSSPLHF
TGTGCCAGCAGTTCGCAACAGGGAAGTTCACCCCTCCACTTT
>TRBJ1-1|TRBV4-1|.|14|once
CASSQVTGNTEAFF
TGCGCCAGCAGCCAAGTTACAGGGAACACTGAAGCTTTCTTT
>TRBJ1-2|TRBV29-1|TRBD1|12|.
CSVLGQGGGYTF
TGCAGCGTTTTGGGGCAGGGGGGAGGCTACACCTTC
>TRBJ2-3|TRBV10-3|.|15|once
CAISESQDSTDTQYF
TGTGCCATCAGTGAGTCACAGGACAGCACAGATACGCAGTATTTT
>TRBJ2-7|TRBV10-3|.|13|.
CAISGTNSYEQYF
TGTGCCATCAGTGGGACAAACTCCTACGAGCAGTACTTC
>TRBJ2-7|TRBV5-1|TRBD1|22|.
CASSSRDRGWYRTDWTSYEQYF
TGCGCCAGCAGCTCTCGGGACAGAGGGTGGTACAGGACAGATTGGACCTCCTACGAGCAGTACTTC
>TRBJ2-7|TRBV30|TRBD1|13|.
CAWSLWGQGGQYF
TGTGCCTGGAGTTTATGGGGACAGGGGGGGCAGTACTTC
>TRBJ1-1|TRBV19|TRBD1|14|.
CASSISGGQGEAFF
TGTGCCAGTAGTATCTCAGGGGGCCAAGGTGAAGCTTTCTTT
>TRBJ2-3|TRBV27|.|14|.
CASSSPGGTDTQYF
TGTGCCAGCAGTTCCCCCGGGGGCACAGATACGCAGTATTTT
>TRBJ1-1|TRBV19|TRBD1|15|once
CASTSITPGTAEAFF
TGTGCCAGTACCAGTATTACCCCGGGGACAGCTGAAGCTTTCTTT
>TRBJ2-3|TRBV6-5|.|14|.
CASRRRGLTDTQYF
TGTGCCAGCAGAAGGCGGGGTCTAACAGATACGCAGTATTTT
>TRBJ1-6|TRBV6-1|TRBD1|17|.
CASSGITGTVYNSPLHF
TGTGCCAGCAGTGGAATAACCGGGACAGTATATAATTCACCCCTCCACTTT
>TRBJ2-7|TRBV4-3|.|14|.
CASSQDRADYEQYF
TGCGCCAGCAGCCAAGACAGGGCGGACTACGAGCAGTACTTC
>TRBJ2-7|TRBV5-1|TRBD1|14|.
CASSGTGGSYEQYF
TGCGCCAGCAGCGGGACAGGGGGCTCCTACGAGCAGTACTTC
>TRBJ1-3|TRBV5-4|TRBD1|18|.
CASSPGGQVVPSGNTIYF
TGTGCCAGCAGCCCCGGGGGACAGGTGGTCCCCTCTGGAAACACCATATATTTT
>TRBJ2-1|TRBV6-5|TRBD2|11|.
CASSSLAEQFF
TGTGCCAGCAGTTCACTAGCGGAGCAGTTCTTC
>TRBJ2-2|TRBV19|TRBD1|15|.
CAIYSGTANTGELFF
TGTGCCATCTACTCCGGGACAGCGAACACCGGGGAGCTGTTTTTT
>TRBJ2-4|TRBV7-6|TRBD1|16|.
CASSLGDRGIENIQYF
TGTGCCAGCAGCTTAGGCGACAGGGGAATCGAAAACATTCAGTACTTC
>TRBJ2-7|TRBV28|.|16|.
CASSFPPRSPSYEQYF
TGTGCCAGCAGTTTCCCCCCCCGGAGCCCATCCTACGAGCAGTACTTC
>TRBJ1-4|TRBV13|TRBD1|15|.
CASSFHGTANEKLFF
TGTGCCAGCAGCTTCCATGGGACAGCTAATGAAAAACTGTTTTTT
>TRBJ1-1|TRBV15|TRBD1|16|.
CATSRDPDRWPTEAFF
TGTGCCACCAGCAGAGATCCGGACAGGTGGCCCACTGAAGCTTTCTTT
>TRBJ2-2|TRBV27|.|17|.
CASSLTGGGPNTGELFF
TGTGCCAGCAGTTTGACCGGAGGGGGCCCGAACACCGGGGAGCTGTTTTTT
>TRBJ1-1|TRBV2|TRBD1|14|.
CASSEATGDAEAFF
TGTGCCAGCAGTGAAGCGACAGGGGACGCTGAAGCTTTCTTT
>TRBJ2-3|TRBV4-2|TRBD2|20|.
CASSYKTGLASPQTSDTQYF
TGTGCCAGCAGCTACAAGACGGGACTAGCTTCCCCGCAAACCTCGGATACGCAGTATTTT
>TRBJ2-7|TRBV9|.|14|.
CASSVGDNSYEQYF
TGTGCCAGCAGCGTTGGGGACAACTCCTACGAGCAGTACTTC
>TRBJ2-7|TRBV6-5|TRBD1|14|few
CASSSQGWGREQYF
TGTGCCAGCAGCTCACAGGGGTGGGGTAGGGAGCAGTACTTC
>TRBJ1-6|TRBV5-1|.|17|.
CASSLAGGYSYNSPLHF
TGCGCCAGCAGCTTGGCCGGGGGTTACTCCTATAATTCACCCCTCCACTTT
>TRBJ2-2|TRBV5-1|.|16|.
CASSLNSGGTAGELFF
TGCGCCAGCAGCTTGAATTCTGGAGGGACGGCCGGGGAGCTGTTTTTT
>TRBJ1-6|TRBV4-1|.|14|.
CASSQAQGNSPLHF
TGCGCCAGCAGCCAAGCACAGGGAAATTCACCCCTCCACTTT
>TRBJ2-7|TRBV27|TRBD1|12|.
CASSSMTGTEYF
TGTGCCAGCAGTTCCATGACAGGGACCGAGTACTTC
>TRBJ1-2|TRBV4-2|TRBD1|13|.
CASSQGDSYGYTF
TGTGCCAGCAGCCAAGGGGACAGCTATGGCTACACCTTC
>TRBJ1-2|TRBV30|TRBD1|14|few
CAWRDRVGYYGYTF
TGTGCCTGGAGAGACAGGGTTGGCTACTATGGCTACACCTTC
>TRBJ2-7|TRBV28|.|18|.
CASSSWRGWRTLSYEQYF
TGTGCCAGCAGTTCCTGGCGAGGGTGGCGGACCCTCTCCTACGAGCAGTACTTC
>TRBJ1-2|TRBV10-3|TRBD1|14|.
CAISVQGYNYGYTF
TGTGCCATCAGCGTACAGGGGTATAACTATGGCTACACCTTC
>TRBJ1-2|TRBV29-1|TRBD1|13|.
CSAGTGTTYGYTF
TGCAGCGCTGGGACAGGCACCACCTATGGCTACACCTTC
>TRBJ1-2|TRBV5-1|.|12|few
CASRGADYGYTF
TGCGCCAGCAGGGGAGCGGACTATGGCTACACCTTC
>TRBJ2-2|TRBV19|.|13|.
CASSIAAKGELFF
TGTGCCAGTAGTATCGCGGCCAAGGGGGAGCTGTTTTTT
>TRBJ1-4|TRBV18|TRBD1|16|.
CASSPSTGVLNEKLFF
TGTGCCAGCTCACCGAGCACAGGGGTTCTTAATGAAAAACTGTTTTTT
>TRBJ2-7|TRBV6-5|TRBD1|15|.
CASTGTGTGANEQYF
TGTGCCAGCACCGGGACCGGGACAGGCGCCAACGAGCAGTACTTC